The clone carrying this T cell receptor beta chain was recorded once. Its specificity is not known. Healthy donors of bone marrow made up the group. V lost 3 bases to trimming and J lost 1 base; unmatched junction nucleotides: 11. CDR3 length: 18 amino acids. Germline assignment: CDR1 PRHDT and CDR2 FYEKMQ (reference sequence). The PCR employed 60 Vbeta primers together with 13 Jbeta primers. Sequencing was performed with immunoSEQ multiplex PCR; in TCRdb, only in-frame clones are kept and a portion is missing. This table has under 200,000 clones, 75% to 90% appearing once. The data are from a study of cytomegalovirus exposure and HLA in healthy donors. Regarding the study as a whole: An Asian-associated ancestry cluster reportedly showed fewer N-insertions than the roughly 670-donor mean in a later analysis.

This TCR was sampled from a woman between 25 and 40 years old in good health and CMV-seronegative. The chain employs TRBV13 and TRBJ2-2; 7 bases map to TRBD1. Material: PBMCs. The CDR3 here is CASSLPPGGTENTGELFF. Here the CDR3 DNA reads TGTGCCAGCAGCTTGCCCCCGGGTGGGACAGAGAACACCGGGGAGCTGTTTTTT.